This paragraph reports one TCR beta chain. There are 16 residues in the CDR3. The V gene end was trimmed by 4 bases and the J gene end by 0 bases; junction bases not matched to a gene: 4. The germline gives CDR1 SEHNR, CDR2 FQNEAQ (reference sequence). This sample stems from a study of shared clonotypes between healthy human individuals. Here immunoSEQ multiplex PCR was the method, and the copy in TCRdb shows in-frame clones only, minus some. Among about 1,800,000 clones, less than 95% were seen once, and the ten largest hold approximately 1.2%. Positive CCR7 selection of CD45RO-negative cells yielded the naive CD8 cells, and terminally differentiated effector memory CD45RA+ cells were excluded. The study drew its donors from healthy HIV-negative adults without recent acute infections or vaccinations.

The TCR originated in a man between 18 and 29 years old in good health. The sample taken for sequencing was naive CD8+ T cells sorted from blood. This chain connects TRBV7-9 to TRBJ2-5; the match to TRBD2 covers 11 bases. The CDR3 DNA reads TGTGCCAGCAGCTCAGGGACTAGCGGATACCAAGAGACCCAGTACTTC. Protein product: CASSSGTSGYQETQYF.